Listed here are 5 T cell receptor beta chains from one sample, sequenced in a study of beta chain features in type 1 diabetes. Sequencing targeted expressed TCRB transcripts, as all isolated RNA had been reverse transcribed. This table comes from immunoSEQ multiplex PCR, and its TCRdb copy is limited to in-frame clones, with some not included. Among 150,000 to 170,000 clones listed, around 10% were seen once. No antigen is known for these receptors. Study-wide results and limits: When Type 1 diabetes patients were examined, their TCRB CDR3s proved moderately but significantly shorter in all four CD4+ subsets.

Sequencing input: central memory CD4+ T cells from blood. These receptors were obtained from a man aged 25-45 years with type 1 diabetes.

This clone was seen a handful of times. This sequence joins TRBV6-5 and TRBJ1-1; D perhaps matches TRBD1 (6 bases). Germline V CDR1 and CDR2: MNHEY, SVGAGI. Trimming removed 6 bases from V and 3 bases from J, with 14 bases in between. CDR3 length equals 14 residues. The CDR3 coding sequence is TGTGCCAGCAGGGGGGCAGGGCAGGACACTGAAGCTTTCTTT. It codes for CASRGAGQDTEAFF.

With respect to this clone: Additional DNA sequences in this sample encode the identical CDR3. The chain couples TRBV7-8 to TRBJ1-1, with 10 bases matching TRBD1. CDR3 length: 14 residues. In germline, CDR1 is SGHVS, CDR2 FQNEAQ. Trimming took 4 bases from V and 4 from J; bases not matched to a gene: 3. Here the CDR3 reads CASSSTGGRTEAFF. The DNA of the CDR3 is TGTGCCAGCAGCTCGACAGGGGGCCGCACTGAAGCTTTCTTT.

The chain links TRBV14 to TRBJ2-6; TRBD1 agrees at 8 bases. From germline, CDR1 is SGHDN and CDR2 FVKESK. The ends lost 1 base at V and 0 bases at J; junction bases unmatched: 5. The CDR3 spans 18 residues. The CDR3 sequence is CASSQGPGGYSGANVLTF. In DNA form, the CDR3 reads TGTGCCAGCAGCCAAGGACCAGGGGGCTACTCTGGGGCCAACGTCCTGACTTTC.

The rearrangement uses TRBV5-6 and TRBJ2-1, with 7 positions matching TRBD1. Germline CDR1 and CDR2: SGHDT and YYEEEE. Losses at the gene ends were 0 bases for V and 6 bases for J; bases not matched to a gene: 6. The CDR3 spans 15 residues. Written as DNA, the CDR3 is TGTGCCAGCAGCTTGGGCAGGGGGTTATTCAATGAGCAGTTCTTC. Translating gives CASSLGRGLFNEQFF. The full variable domain, completed using reference TRBV5-6 and TRBJ2-1, is DAGVTQSPTHLIKTRGQQVTLRCSPKSGHDTVSWYQQALGQGPQFIFQYYEEEERQRGNFPDRFSGHQFPNYSSELNVNALLLGDSALYLCASSLGRGLFNEQFFGPGTRLTVL.

The chain is built from TRBV5-5 and TRBJ1-2; unclear D gene. CDR3 size: 14 residues. CDR1 is SGHKS, CDR2 YYEKEE, per germline (reference sequence). The V end was cut by 3 bases, the J end by 3 bases, with 12 bases between. The CDR3 loop is CASSWAQQDYGYTF. DNA for the CDR3: TGTGCCAGCAGCTGGGCCCAGCAAGACTATGGCTACACCTTC.